The 28 T cell receptor beta chains below were found in one sample sequenced in a study of cytomegalovirus exposure and HLA in healthy donors. PCR was performed using 60 Vbeta and 13 Jbeta primers. TCRdb's copy holds only in-frame clones and misses some; the assay was immunoSEQ multiplex PCR. Of about 160,000 clones in the sample, approximately 86% were seen once. The sequenced sample was PBMCs. These receptors originate from a woman aged 18-30 years in good health and CMV-seronegative.

The V gene is TRBV2, the J gene TRBJ1-5, with D perhaps matching TRBD1 (5 bases). Trimming shortened V by 5 bases and J by 4 bases, and 12 bases separated the two germline ends. The CDR3 is 14 amino acids. Germline-derived CDR1 and CDR2 are SNHLY and FYNNEI. The CDR3 loop is CASSPGFRNQPQHF. For the CDR3, the DNA is TGTGCCAGCAGTCCAGGGTTTAGGAATCAGCCCCAGCATTTT.

The chain couples TRBV27 to TRBJ2-5; D possibly corresponds to TRBD1 (6 bases). V was shortened by 4 bases and J by 5 bases, with 14 bases between the two germline ends. The germline V gene encodes CDR1 MNHEY and CDR2 SMNVEV (reference sequence). This CDR3 has 14 amino acids. The CDR3 DNA follows: TGTGCCAGCAGTTCCGGGCCCACAGGGGAGACCCAGTACTTC. This translates into CASSSGPTGETQYF.

This clone has only a few counts. J is TRBJ2-1 and V is TRBV5-1; TRBD1 is a possible D gene (6 bases). This CDR3 comprises 12 residues. V was cut by 3 bases and J by 9 bases, with 10 bases left in between. The V gene's germline CDR1 is SGHRS and CDR2 YFSETQ. Here the CDR3 DNA reads TGCGCCAGCAGCTCTACAGGGCTTGAGCAGTTCTTC. Protein product: CASSSTGLEQFF.

The chain links TRBV5-6 to TRBJ2-5; possibly TRBD2 for D (6 bases). The CDR3 has 14 amino acids. The V end was cut by 3 bases, the J end by 2 bases, with 11 bases between. Germline CDR1 reads SGHDT; CDR2 reads YYEEEE. This CDR3 is CASSSGLLQETQYF. The CDR3 region has the DNA TGTGCCAGCAGCTCTGGACTACTACAAGAGACCCAGTACTTC.

About this clone itself: Other DNA sequences of this sample code for an identical CDR3. The V call is TRBV18, the J call TRBJ2-1; 13 positions match TRBD2. Losses at the gene ends were 2 bases for V and 6 bases for J; bases not matched to a gene: 1. Germline CDR1 and CDR2: KGHSH and LQKENI. CDR3 length equals 15 residues. CDR3 loop: CASSPTSGGANEQFF. The DNA for the CDR3 is TGTGCCAGCTCACCAACTAGCGGGGGGGCCAATGAGCAGTTCTTC.

The chain joins TRBV5-6 to TRBJ2-7; TRBD1 matches at 10 bases. V shed 5 bases, J shed 2 bases, and the junction held 7 bases outside the gene matches. The CDR3 is made up of 15 amino acids. Germline loops: CDR1 SGHDT, CDR2 YYEEEE. The CDR3 region is CASSSGQGGTYEQYF. CDR3 bases: TGTGCCAGCAGTTCCGGACAGGGGGGGACCTACGAGCAGTACTTC. The whole variable domain, filled in from reference TRBV5-6 and TRBJ2-7, reads DAGVTQSPTHLIKTRGQQVTLRCSPKSGHDTVSWYQQALGQGPQFIFQYYEEEERQRGNFPDRFSGHQFPNYSSELNVNALLLGDSALYLCASSSGQGGTYEQYFGPGTRLTVT.

This CDR3 reads CASSYLVGASGIEQFF. CDR3 nucleotides: TGTGCCAGCAGTTACCTAGTTGGAGCGTCCGGTATTGAGCAGTTCTTC. The V and J genes are TRBV6-5 and TRBJ2-1, with D uncertain. Germline CDR1 reads MNHEY; CDR2 reads SVGAGI. Trimming pared 2 bases from V and 9 bases from J, leaving 20 bases between. The CDR3 covers 16 residues.

The V and J genes are TRBV19 and TRBJ2-1, with 12 bases fitting TRBD2. V lost 7 bases, J lost 7 bases, and 20 bases stayed unmatched. This CDR3 spans 19 amino acids. The germline V gene has CDR1 LNHDA and CDR2 SQIVND (reference sequence). CDR3 sequence: CASTPLIASGGAGENEQFF. The CDR3 DNA is TGTGCCAGTACCCCGCTCATAGCTAGCGGGGGGGCCGGGGAGAATGAGCAGTTCTTC. The variable domain in full, completed from reference TRBV19 and TRBJ2-1, reads DGGITQSPKYLFRKEGQNVTLSCEQNLNHDAMYWYRQDPGQGLRLIYYSQIVNDFQKGDIAEGYSVSREKKESFPLTVTSAQKNPTAFYLCASTPLIASGGAGENEQFFGPGTRLTVL.

This sequence joins TRBV4-2 and TRBJ2-1, with TRBD2 identical over 11 bases. The germline V gene encodes CDR1 LGHNA and CDR2 YNFKEQ. This CDR3 spans 15 amino acids. The V gene end was trimmed by 4 bases and the J gene end by 7 bases; junction bases not matched to a gene: 6. This CDR3 reads CASSRVAGGQNEQFF. DNA of the CDR3: TGTGCCAGCAGCCGAGTAGCGGGGGGGCAGAATGAGCAGTTCTTC.

The chain links TRBV12-5 to TRBJ2-2; D gene ambiguous. Germline V lookup: CDR1 LGHNT, CDR2 FRNRAP. There are 14 residues in the CDR3. The V end was cut by 1 base, the J end by 1 base, with 4 bases between. CDR3 in amino acids: CASGLGQNTGELFF. CDR3 nucleotides: TGTGCTAGTGGTTTGGGACAGAACACCGGGGAGCTGTTTTTT.

The V and J genes are TRBV27 and TRBJ2-7, with a tentative D call TRBD1 (5 bases). Germline V lookup: CDR1 MNHEY, CDR2 SMNVEV (reference sequence). V lost 3 bases to trimming and J lost 3 bases, with 15 bases between them. The CDR3 is 15 residues long. As DNA, the CDR3 is TGTGCCAGCAGTTTGGGCCCAGGGTACCACTACGAGCAGTACTTC. Its protein product is CASSLGPGYHYEQYF.

The chain recombines TRBV28 with TRBJ2-2; 10 positions agree with TRBD2. The ends lost 5 bases at V and 5 bases at J; junction bases unmatched: 14. The length of the CDR3 is 18 residues. CDR1 is MDHEN, CDR2 SYDVKM, per germline. The CDR3 DNA is TGTGCCAGCAGTCCGCCTAACCAGCGGGAGGGCCTGACCGGGGAGCTGTTTTTT. Amino acid sequence: CASSPPNQREGLTGELFF. The full variable domain, completed using reference TRBV28 and TRBJ2-2, is DVKVTQSSRYLVKRTGEKVFLECVQDMDHENMFWYRQDPGLGLRLIYFSYDVKMKEKGDIPEGYSVSREKKERFSLILESASTNQTSMYLCASSPPNQREGLTGELFFGEGSRLTVL.

The chain recombines TRBV6-1 with TRBJ1-2; D is unclear. The CDR3 spans 13 residues. The germline V gene encodes CDR1 MNHNS and CDR2 SASEGT. V shed 6 bases and J shed 3 bases, with 11 bases lying between them. CDR3 region: CASRGRRDYGYTF. The CDR3 bases are TGTGCCAGCAGGGGGAGGAGGGACTATGGCTACACCTTC.

The rearrangement joins TRBV6-5 to TRBJ1-5, with D perhaps matching TRBD1 (6 bases). The germline gives CDR1 MNHEY, CDR2 SVGAGI. V lost 6 bases, J lost 6 bases, and 18 bases lay in between. The CDR3 length is 15 residues. CDR3 bases: TGTGCCAGCAGCGCGGGCAGGGGATCAACTCAGCCCCAGCATTTT. Translated, it gives CASSAGRGSTQPQHF.

The chain recombines TRBV28 with TRBJ1-5; tentative D call: TRBD1 (6 bases). This CDR3 region has 15 residues. From germline, CDR1 is MDHEN and CDR2 SYDVKM. Trimming took 2 bases from V and 5 from J, leaving 13 bases between them. The CDR3 DNA sequence: TGTGCCAGCAGTTTACGGGGGGGCGTTCATCAGCCCCAGCATTTT. Amino acid sequence: CASSLRGGVHQPQHF. The full variable domain, rest sourced from reference TRBV28 and TRBJ1-5, is DVKVTQSSRYLVKRTGEKVFLECVQDMDHENMFWYRQDPGLGLRLIYFSYDVKMKEKGDIPEGYSVSREKKERFSLILESASTNQTSMYLCASSLRGGVHQPQHFGDGTRLSIL.

This rearrangement joins TRBV7-6 to TRBJ2-4, with 9 bases lining up with TRBD1. J lost 7 bases, V lost 5 bases, and 12 bases had no gene match. Germline V lookup: CDR1 SGHVS, CDR2 FNYEAQ. The CDR3 spans 16 residues. This CDR3 reads CASSHPLQGAGNIQYF. DNA for the CDR3: TGTGCCAGCAGCCACCCATTACAGGGGGCAGGGAACATTCAGTACTTC.

V is TRBV18 and J is TRBJ1-5; D is possibly TRBD1 (6 bases). V was trimmed by 2 bases and J by 4 bases, leaving 9 bases between them. The CDR3 spans 14 residues. Germline values: CDR1 KGHSH, CDR2 LQKENI. Written as DNA, the CDR3 is TGTGCCAGCTCACCAGGACAGTTTAATCAGCCCCAGCATTTT. It specifies CASSPGQFNQPQHF.

V is TRBV11-2 and J is TRBJ2-1, with TRBD2 matching 15 bases. Looked up from germline, CDR1 is SGHAT and CDR2 is FQNNGV. This CDR3 has 17 amino acids. Germline trimming cut 5 bases from V and 3 bases from J; bases unmatched to any gene: 5. The CDR3 region has the DNA TGTGCCAGCAGCCGGACTAGCGGGGGGGATCTCTACAATGAGCAGTTCTTC. Translation gives CASSRTSGGDLYNEQFF.

The chain employs TRBV5-1 and TRBJ2-1; 11 positions match TRBD2. Germline loops: CDR1 SGHRS, CDR2 YFSETQ. The CDR3 covers 16 residues. Trimming removed 3 bases from V and 7 bases from J; junction bases left unmatched: 9. The CDR3 sequence is CASSSYSGRAGNEQFF. The CDR3 nucleotides are TGCGCCAGCAGCTCCTATAGCGGGAGGGCCGGGAATGAGCAGTTCTTC.

This clone was picked up a small number of times. The rearrangement links TRBV5-1 to TRBJ1-5; D is unclear. The ends were cut back, 1 base at V and 6 bases at J, with 8 bases in the middle. The CDR3 covers 13 residues. Germline lookup yields CDR1 SGHRS and CDR2 YFSETQ. CDR3 in amino acids: CASSLSFGQPQHF. DNA for the CDR3: TGCGCCAGCAGCTTGTCTTTCGGTCAGCCCCAGCATTTT. Drawing the rest from reference TRBV5-1 and TRBJ1-5, the complete variable domain is KAGVTQTPRYLIKTRGQQVTLSCSPISGHRSVSWYQQTPGQGLQFLFEYFSETQRNKGNFPGRFSGRQFSNSRSEMNVSTLELGDSALYLCASSLSFGQPQHFGDGTRLSIL.

J is TRBJ2-1 and V is TRBV11-2, with 9 bases identical to TRBD2. After removal of 6 bases from V and 5 bases from J, the junction contained 11 bases not matched to a gene. Germline V lookup: CDR1 SGHAT, CDR2 FQNNGV. The CDR3 covers 16 residues. The chain's CDR3 is CASSSPGLARNNEQFF. CDR3 nucleotide sequence: TGTGCCAGCAGTTCTCCGGGACTAGCCCGGAACAATGAGCAGTTCTTC.

The V and J genes are TRBV5-4 and TRBJ2-3; no firm D call. There are 14 residues in the CDR3. CDR1 is SGHNT and CDR2 is YYREEE in the germline V gene (reference sequence). Trimming removed 0 bases at V and 2 bases at J, with 7 bases between. CDR3 region: CASSLVLYTDTQYF. DNA for the CDR3: TGTGCCAGCAGCTTGGTACTATACACAGATACGCAGTATTTT.

The chain carries TRBV28 and TRBJ1-5; D is unresolved. Germline lookup yields CDR1 MDHEN and CDR2 SYDVKM. V lost 6 bases and J lost 7, with 10 bases in between. The CDR3 spans 12 residues. In nucleotides, the CDR3 is TGTGCCAGCAGACGGGAATGGCAGCCCCAGCATTTT. This encodes CASRREWQPQHF.

V usage is TRBV5-5 and J usage is TRBJ2-2; 8 positions agree with TRBD1. V lost 4 bases, J lost 0 bases, and 11 bases stayed unmatched. This CDR3 is built from 18 residues. Germline values: CDR1 SGHKS, CDR2 YYEKEE (reference sequence). CDR3 DNA: TGTGCCAGCAGCCAAACGGACAGGGTGGGAACGAACACCGGGGAGCTGTTTTTT. This sequence encodes CASSQTDRVGTNTGELFF.

This sequence joins TRBV11-3 and TRBJ2-2; D is possibly TRBD1 (6 bases). V lost 5 bases to trimming and J lost 6 bases, with 10 bases between them. The CDR3 has 13 residues. Germline CDR1 SGHNT, CDR2 YENEEA. CDR3 sequence: CASSLTGSGELFF. The CDR3 DNA sequence: TGTGCCAGCAGCCTCACAGGGTCCGGGGAGCTGTTTTTT.

This clone was found once. The chain recombines TRBV6-1 with TRBJ2-3; weak D call: TRBD2 (5 bases). The CDR3 sequence is 14 residues long. CDR1 and CDR2 (germline): MNHNS, SASEGT. Trimming removed 6 bases at V and 5 bases at J, with 15 bases between. The CDR3 loop reads CASRGGGWVDTQYF. The CDR3 DNA reads TGTGCCAGCAGGGGCGGAGGCTGGGTAGATACGCAGTATTTT.

The chain employs TRBV28 and TRBJ2-7, with D possibly TRBD1 on 6 matching bases. The germline V and J ends were trimmed by 4 bases and 2 bases, with 15 bases remaining between them. In germline, CDR1 is MDHEN, CDR2 SYDVKM. CDR3 length: 15 amino acids. The DNA for the CDR3 is TGTGCCAGCAGTTCCACGGACAGTCCCACCTACGAGCAGTACTTC. Translating gives CASSSTDSPTYEQYF.

V usage is TRBV28 and J usage is TRBJ1-1; TRBD1 matches 9 bases. In germline, CDR1 is MDHEN, CDR2 SYDVKM. The trim removed 6 bases at V and 0 bases at J, leaving 5 bases unmatched. This CDR3 has 15 residues. The DNA for the CDR3 is TGTGCCAGCAGGGACGGACAGGGGTTGAACACTGAAGCTTTCTTT. It is translated as CASRDGQGLNTEAFF.